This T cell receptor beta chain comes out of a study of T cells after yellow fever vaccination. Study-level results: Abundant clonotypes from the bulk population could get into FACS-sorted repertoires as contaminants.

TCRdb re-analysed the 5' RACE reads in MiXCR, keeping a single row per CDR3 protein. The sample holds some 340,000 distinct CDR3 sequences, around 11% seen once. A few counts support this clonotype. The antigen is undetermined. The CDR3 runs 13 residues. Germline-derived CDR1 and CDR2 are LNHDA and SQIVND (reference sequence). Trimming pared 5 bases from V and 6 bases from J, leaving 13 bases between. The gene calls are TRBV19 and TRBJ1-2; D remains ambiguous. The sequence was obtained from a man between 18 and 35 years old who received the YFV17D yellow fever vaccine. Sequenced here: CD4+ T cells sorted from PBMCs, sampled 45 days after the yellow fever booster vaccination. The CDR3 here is CASSWREINGYTF. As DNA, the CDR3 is TGTGCCAGTAGTTGGAGGGAAATCAATGGCTACACCTTC.